These T cell receptor beta chains were read from a single sample in a study of cytomegalovirus exposure and HLA in healthy donors. TCRdb keeps only in-frame clones here, not all; method: immunoSEQ multiplex PCR. The sample consists of around 210,000 clones, 79% of them appearing once. Sequenced material: PBMCs. Source of these receptors: a male donor in good health and CMV-seropositive. The CDR3 runs from the conserved cysteine through the conserved F or W. The D gene is left open where the match is weak. The size field is filled for only some rows; it gives once, few, many or a size class.

J: TRBJ1-6; V: TRBV5-6; D: .; size: .; CDR3: CASSLAGRRDSPLHF; DNA: TGTGCCAGCAGCTTGGCAGGCAGGAGGGATTCACCCCTCCACTTT
J: TRBJ2-3; V: TRBV11-2; D: TRBD1; size: .; CDR3: CASSLALGRGQSDTQYF; DNA: TGTGCCAGCAGCTTAGCGTTGGGCAGGGGGCAATCAGATACGCAGTATTTT
J: TRBJ1-1; V: TRBV7-9; D: .; size: .; CDR3: CASSSQGLLNTEAFF; DNA: TGTGCCAGCAGCTCTCAAGGACTGTTGAACACTGAAGCTTTCTTT
J: TRBJ2-3; V: TRBV18; D: .; size: .; CDR3: CASSPLRGDTQYF; DNA: TGTGCCAGCTCACCTCTCAGGGGAGATACGCAGTATTTT
J: TRBJ1-5; V: TRBV27; D: TRBD1; size: .; CDR3: CASSPGTGGRQPQHF; DNA: TGTGCCAGCAGTCCCGGGACAGGGGGCCGTCAGCCCCAGCATTTT
J: TRBJ1-2; V: TRBV11-2; D: TRBD1; size: .; CDR3: CASSLSAGGYGYTF; DNA: TGTGCCAGCAGCTTGTCGGCAGGGGGCTATGGCTACACCTTC
J: TRBJ2-5; V: TRBV7-3; D: TRBD2; size: .; CDR3: CASSLVAGGRETQYF; DNA: TGTGCCAGCAGCTTGGTAGCGGGAGGACGAGAGACCCAGTACTTC
J: TRBJ1-5; V: TRBV19; D: TRBD1; size: .; CDR3: CASTRTGGLNQPQHF; DNA: TGTGCCAGTACTCGGACAGGGGGACTAAATCAGCCCCAGCATTTT
J: TRBJ1-4; V: TRBV4-3; D: .; size: few; CDR3: CASSQLRGTREKLFF; DNA: TGCGCCAGCAGCCAACTACGAGGCACGCGGGAAAAACTGTTTTTT
J: TRBJ1-5; V: TRBV7-2; D: .; size: .; CDR3: CASSSTSGGFYQPQHF; DNA: TGTGCCAGCAGCTCTACCTCCGGAGGGTTCTATCAGCCCCAGCATTTT
J: TRBJ2-7; V: TRBV5-6; D: .; size: .; CDR3: CASSLGRGQAYEQYF; DNA: TGTGCCAGCAGCTTGGGCAGGGGTCAGGCCTACGAGCAGTACTTC